A selection of T cell receptor beta chains follows, all from one sample in a study of CD8 T cells in ankylosing spondylitis. One entry per CDR3 protein, called by TCRdb with MiXCR from the 5' RACE reads. Of around 210,000 distinct CDR3 sequences in the sample, 7.5% to 9.5% were seen once. Sequencing was performed on blood, either unsorted or a sorted T cell fraction (not recorded which). The receptors stem from a female donor with ankylosing spondylitis or in good health (not recorded which). Both conserved end residues are part of each CDR3. Each record gives: D gene, clone size, CDR3 length, V gene, J gene, CDR3 DNA, CDR3 protein. A D gene is named only where the DNA matches it firmly. Only some rows state a clone size, as once, few, many or a class for expanded clones.

D gene: NA; clone size: many; CDR3 length: 16; V gene: TRBV7-8; J gene: TRBJ1-1; CDR3 DNA: TGTGCCAGCAGCTTAAGTAGGGAGCGGATGAACACTGAAGCTTTCTTT; CDR3 protein: CASSLSRERMNTEAFF
D gene: NA; clone size: many; CDR3 length: 11; V gene: TRBV19; J gene: TRBJ2-3; CDR3 DNA: TGTGCCAGTAGTATGCTCGGTACGCAGTATTTT; CDR3 protein: CASSMLGTQYF
D gene: NA; clone size: many; CDR3 length: 12; V gene: TRBV12-3/TRBV12-4; J gene: TRBJ2-1; CDR3 DNA: TGTGCCAGCAGTTTAACGCCCGGGGAGCAGTTCTTC; CDR3 protein: CASSLTPGEQFF
D gene: NA; clone size: many; CDR3 length: 14; V gene: TRBV7-2; J gene: TRBJ2-4; CDR3 DNA: TGTGCCAGCAGCTTTTACGGAGCCAAAAACATTCAGTACTTC; CDR3 protein: CASSFYGAKNIQYF
D gene: NA; clone size: many; CDR3 length: 14; V gene: TRBV20-1; J gene: TRBJ1-5; CDR3 DNA: TGCAGTGCTAGAGGCCGCGTCCGCAATCAGCCCCAGCATTTT; CDR3 protein: CSARGRVRNQPQHF
D gene: TRBD2; clone size: many; CDR3 length: 15; V gene: TRBV12-3/TRBV12-4; J gene: TRBJ2-3; CDR3 DNA: TGTGCCAGCGGCCCAAGGGCGGGAGGTCCAGATACGCAGTATTTT; CDR3 protein: CASGPRAGGPDTQYF
D gene: NA; clone size: NA; CDR3 length: 14; V gene: TRBV7-2; J gene: TRBJ1-1; CDR3 DNA: TGTGCCAGCAGGGGGCTCGGGCTGAACACTGAAGCTTTCTTT; CDR3 protein: CASRGLGLNTEAFF
D gene: TRBD1; clone size: many; CDR3 length: 15; V gene: TRBV7-3; J gene: TRBJ2-7; CDR3 DNA: TGTGCCAGCAGCTCTAACAGGGGGCGAGCCTACGAGCAGTACTTC; CDR3 protein: CASSSNRGRAYEQYF
D gene: NA; clone size: NA; CDR3 length: 14; V gene: TRBV7-2; J gene: TRBJ2-2; CDR3 DNA: TGTGCCAGCAGCTTAGGGTCCGTGACCGGGGAGCTGTTTTTT; CDR3 protein: CASSLGSVTGELFF
D gene: NA; clone size: few; CDR3 length: 13; V gene: TRBV4-3; J gene: TRBJ2-7; CDR3 DNA: TGCGCCAGCAGTCAAGGGGGGTACTACGAGCAGTACTTC; CDR3 protein: CASSQGGYYEQYF